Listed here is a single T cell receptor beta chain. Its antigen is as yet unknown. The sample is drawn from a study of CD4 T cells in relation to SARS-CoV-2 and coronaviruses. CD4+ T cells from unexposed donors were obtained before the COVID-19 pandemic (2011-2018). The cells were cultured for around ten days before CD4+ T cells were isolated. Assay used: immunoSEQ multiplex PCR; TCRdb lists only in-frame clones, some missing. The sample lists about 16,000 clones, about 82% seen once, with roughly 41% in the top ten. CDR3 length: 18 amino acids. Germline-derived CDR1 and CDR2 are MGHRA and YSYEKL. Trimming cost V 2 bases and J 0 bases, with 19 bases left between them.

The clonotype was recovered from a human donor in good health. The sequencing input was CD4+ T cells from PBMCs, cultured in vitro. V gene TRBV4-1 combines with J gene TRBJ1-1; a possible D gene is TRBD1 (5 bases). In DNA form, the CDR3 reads TGCGCCAGCAGCCAACAGGTCGGTCTGGGGCGGGTGAACACTGAAGCTTTCTTT. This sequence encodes CASSQQVGLGRVNTEAFF.